This T cell receptor beta chain was sequenced for a study of T cells after posttransplantation cyclophosphamide. Note on this clone: What it binds is not known.

TCRdb's copy holds only in-frame clones and misses some; the assay was immunoSEQ multiplex PCR. The sample lists some 53,000 clones; around 84% were seen once. The study's findings and limits: Tissue-infiltrating T cells from skin or gut overlapped little with blood T cells.

The sequence was collected from a man under 40 with a blood cancer, CMV-positive, and with a related stem cell donor. Sequenced input: PBMCs.

The CDR3 coding sequence is TGCAGTGCCCTCCTGACAAATGGCTACACCTTC. Translated: CSALLTNGYTF. V gene TRBV20-1 combines with J gene TRBJ1-2; D gene unclear. The germline V and J ends were trimmed by 6 bases and 6 bases, with 11 bases remaining between them. The CDR3 consists of 11 residues. The germline CDR1 and CDR2 sequences are DFQATT and SNEGSKA (reference sequence).